One T cell receptor beta chain is described in this entry. Which antigen it targets is not known. There are no base qualities to consult, and no much larger clone falls within one base. The hyperthyroidism patients were 18 to 65 years old and newly diagnosed, with a disease duration of less than 2 months. Anyone with other autoimmune diseases, uncontrolled infections, pregnancy or lactation was excluded from the study. Clinical symptoms, serum thyroxine, TRAb, thyroid ultrasound and orbital computed tomography formed the basis of the diagnosis. Total RNA was extracted using Trizol reagent, and RNA quality was checked on an Agilent 2100 Bioanalyzer. The data are from a study of Graves' ophthalmopathy and Graves' hyperthyroidism listed by TCRdb under 2018. A note on the overall study: Stable hyperthyroidism was defined as no progression to ophthalmopathy within 18 months of follow-up. To explore V-J signatures that separate ophthalmopathy from hyperthyroidism, a discovery set of around 97 patients was enrolled, consisting of approximately 45 with ophthalmopathy and 57 with stable hyperthyroidism. In about 6 hyperthyroidism patients, the T-cell repertoire of thyroid tissue was compared with the T-cell repertoire of blood. To tell Graves' ophthalmopathy apart from Graves' hyperthyroidism, and to predict which patients would progress to ophthalmopathy, the study relied on TCR beta repertoire signatures. Once sampling was done, hyperthyroidism patients were given methimazole at a starting dose of 30 mg daily, while ophthalmopathy patients were given high-dose intravenous methylprednisolone. In total, 120 to 150 blood samples were TCR-sequenced: 40 to 45 ophthalmopathy, under 80 hyperthyroidism and approximately 17 hyperthyroidism-to-ophthalmopathy patients. For independent validation, a separate cohort was made up of fewer than 20 hyperthyroidism patients plus 17 patients who later progressed from hyperthyroidism to ophthalmopathy. What the research found in general, with its limitations: Most of the expanded thyroid clonotypes with a frequency above 0.001 were also detected in blood, and it was suggested that the thyroid immune response may be reflected by blood repertoires. In validation, the model predicted ophthalmopathy progression with 55% to 71% sensitivity and approximately 75% specificity; roughly eleven predicted patients were CT-confirmed with GO in a median of approximately 6.5 months. In cross-validation, the 13-signature model distinguished ophthalmopathy from stable hyperthyroidism with 87.88% sensitivity and 81.08% specificity, while in the test set the corresponding values were roughly 80% and 75%. Sample size was not predetermined statistically, and investigators were not blinded to group allocation.

For repertoire sequencing, TCR beta CDR3 regions were amplified from RNA transcripts. HTBI primers and the Qiagen OneStep RT-PCR kit were used in a first-round RT-PCR, which was followed by a second-round multiplex PCR, size selection and purification. The libraries underwent paired-end sequencing with 100 bp reads on an Illumina HiSeq2000. Turning to the authors' computational methods: SOAPnuke was used to process the reads, throwing out any read that had adapters, had uncalled bases, had a mean Phred below 15, or lacked an exact constant-primer or identifier match. High-quality paired reads were merged with COPE v1.2.5. Clonotypes were defined as unique nucleotide sequences and were aligned to IMGT TRB V, D and J references using MiTCR v1.1. Analysis was restricted to V-J combinations with a frequency above 0.0001, which covered roughly 99% of repertoires. For each V-J combination, a TCR clonal expansion and chaos score was defined as the ratio of F50 clonal expansion to chaos observed in the TCRdist matrix. Features were reduced by Welch's t-statistics and random forest to around 14 V-J combinations, which fed a naive Bayes classifier. Thyroid-blood repertoire similarity was quantified with the Morisita-Horn index. Clones were called with MiXCR by TCRdb after fastp trimmed the public reads at Q25, and only in-frame beta chains were retained. Entries are consolidated by CDR3 protein sequence, retaining the most common genes and DNA. TCRdb, rather than the study authors, made the V and J calls. Here the sample has about 1.1 million distinct CDR3 sequences; about 40% occur a single time. The ten largest clones capture approximately 10% of the sample.

For CDR1 and CDR2, the germline V gene (reference sequence) lists SEHNR and FQNEAQ. Spanning cysteine to phenylalanine, the CDR3 consists of 14 amino acids. Just the 42-base CDR3 DNA is kept, in frame starting at base 1. Trimming at the junction amounts to 7 bases on V and 11 bases on J, and the germline ends lie 21 bases apart. This clonotype originated in an adult man with Graves' hyperthyroidism. The chain joins TRBV7-9 to TRBJ1-5; the D region possibly corresponds to TRBD1 (5 bases align). Input material: peripheral blood or thyroid tissue (not recorded which). The DNA is as follows: TGTGCCAGCACCCAACCCGGGGCCTCAGAGACCCAGCATTTT. This codes for CASTQPGASETQHF.